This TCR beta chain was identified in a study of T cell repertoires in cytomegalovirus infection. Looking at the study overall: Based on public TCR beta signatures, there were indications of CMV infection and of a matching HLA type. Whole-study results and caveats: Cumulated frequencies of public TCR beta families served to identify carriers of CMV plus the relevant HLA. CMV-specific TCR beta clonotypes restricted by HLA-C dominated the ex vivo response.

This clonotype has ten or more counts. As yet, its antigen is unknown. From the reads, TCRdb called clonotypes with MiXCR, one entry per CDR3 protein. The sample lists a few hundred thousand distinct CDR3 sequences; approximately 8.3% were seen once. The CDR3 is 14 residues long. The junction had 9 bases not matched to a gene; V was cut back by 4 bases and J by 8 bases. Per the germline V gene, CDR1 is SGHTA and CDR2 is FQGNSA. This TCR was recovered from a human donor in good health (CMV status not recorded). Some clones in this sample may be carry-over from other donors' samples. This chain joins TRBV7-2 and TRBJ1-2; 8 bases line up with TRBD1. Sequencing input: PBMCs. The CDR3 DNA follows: TGTGCCAGCAGCTCGGACAGGGCCTCTCTAGGCTACACCTTC. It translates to CASSSDRASLGYTF.